The present T cell receptor beta chain was sequenced within a study of shared clonotypes between healthy human individuals. With respect to this clone: Its specificity is not known.

The length of the CDR3 is 14 residues. CDR1 is SGDLS, CDR2 YYNGEE, per germline. The J segment lost 1 base and the V segment lost 4 bases, leaving 3 bases of the junction unmatched. Each of the donors was a healthy adult who was HIV-negative and had not had a recent acute infection or vaccination. Overall study results and limits: Shared across a few donors were roughly 4.7% of the naive CD4 clonotypes.

Every subset had its genomic DNA shared out evenly among several immunoSEQ plates. TCRdb's copy holds only in-frame clones and misses some; the assay was immunoSEQ multiplex PCR. This table has 950,000 to 1,100,000 clones, about 80% appearing once. The material sequenced was memory CD4+ T cells sorted from blood. Subset here: CD45RA-negative fraction. This chain connects TRBV9 to TRBJ2-3, with TRBD1 matching 7 bases. This TCR was recovered from a man younger than 35 in good health. The CDR3 DNA reads as TGTGCCAGCAGCCTCGGGACAGGCACAGATACGCAGTATTTT. This translates into CASSLGTGTDTQYF.